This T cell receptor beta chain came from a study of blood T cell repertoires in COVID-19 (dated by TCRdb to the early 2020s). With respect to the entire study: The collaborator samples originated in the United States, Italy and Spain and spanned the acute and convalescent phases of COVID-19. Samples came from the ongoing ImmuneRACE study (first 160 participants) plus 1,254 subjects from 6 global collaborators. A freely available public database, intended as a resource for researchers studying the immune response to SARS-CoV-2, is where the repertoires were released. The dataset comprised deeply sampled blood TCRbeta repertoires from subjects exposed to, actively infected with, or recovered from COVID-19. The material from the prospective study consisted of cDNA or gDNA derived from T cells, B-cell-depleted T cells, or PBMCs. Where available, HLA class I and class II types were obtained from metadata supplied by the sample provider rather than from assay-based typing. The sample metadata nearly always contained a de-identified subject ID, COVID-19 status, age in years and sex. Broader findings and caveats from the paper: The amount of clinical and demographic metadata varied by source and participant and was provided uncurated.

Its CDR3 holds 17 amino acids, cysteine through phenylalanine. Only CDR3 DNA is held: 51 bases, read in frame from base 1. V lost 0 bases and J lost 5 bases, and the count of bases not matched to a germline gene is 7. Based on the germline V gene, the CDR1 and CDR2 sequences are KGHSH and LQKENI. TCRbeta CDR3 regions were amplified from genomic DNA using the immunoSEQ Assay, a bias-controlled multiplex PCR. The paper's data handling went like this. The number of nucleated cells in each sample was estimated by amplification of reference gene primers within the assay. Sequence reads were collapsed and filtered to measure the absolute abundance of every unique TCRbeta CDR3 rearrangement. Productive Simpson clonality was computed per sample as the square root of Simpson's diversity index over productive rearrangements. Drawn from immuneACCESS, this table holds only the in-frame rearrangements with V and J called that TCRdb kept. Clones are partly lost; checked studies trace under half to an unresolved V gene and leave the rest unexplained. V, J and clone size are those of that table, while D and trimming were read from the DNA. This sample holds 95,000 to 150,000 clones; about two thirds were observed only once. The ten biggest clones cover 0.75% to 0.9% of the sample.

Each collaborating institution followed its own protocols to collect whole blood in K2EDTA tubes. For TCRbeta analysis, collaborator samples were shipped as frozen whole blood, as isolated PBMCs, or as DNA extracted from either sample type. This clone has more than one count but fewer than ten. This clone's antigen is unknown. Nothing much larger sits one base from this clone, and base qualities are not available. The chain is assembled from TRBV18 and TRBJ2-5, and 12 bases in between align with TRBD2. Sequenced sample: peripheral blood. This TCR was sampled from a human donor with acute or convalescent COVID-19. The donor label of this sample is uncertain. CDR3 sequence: CASSPPGLAGSGETQYF. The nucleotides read TGTGCCAGCTCACCACCCGGACTAGCGGGGTCGGGTGAGACCCAGTACTTC.